Here is one T cell receptor beta chain with its context. This entry belongs to a study of cytomegalovirus exposure and HLA in healthy donors. This CDR3 spans 14 amino acids. Trimming cost V 4 bases and J 7 bases; bases outside gene matches: 1. Germline CDR1 is SGHNT and CDR2 is YYREEE (reference sequence). It was with 60 Vbeta and 13 Jbeta primers that the PCR ran. The table came from immunoSEQ multiplex PCR; TCRdb's copy has only in-frame clones and leaves some out. The profile covers about 140,000 clones, with about 82% appearing a single time and approximately 3.6% taken by the ten largest. The V gene is TRBV5-4, the J gene TRBJ1-6, with 11 positions matching TRBD1. This receptor was obtained from a male donor in good health and CMV-seronegative. Sample: PBMCs. DNA of the CDR3: TGTGCCAGCAGCAGGGACAGGGGGAATTCACCCCTCCACTTT. This encodes CASSRDRGNSPLHF.